A single sample is the source of the 18 T cell receptor beta chains below, sequenced in a study of T cells in Graves' hyperthyroidism and ophthalmopathy. There were TCR beta CDR3 regions amplified from RNA transcripts. HTBI primers were employed in a first-round RT-PCR of the TCR CDR3. TCRdb passed the multiplex PCR reads through MiXCR, listing each CDR3 protein once. There are some 700,000 distinct CDR3 sequences in the sample; approximately 15% occur only once, and roughly a sixth lies in the top ten. Sequenced: blood. All receptors derive from a man between 45 and 60 years old with Graves' hyperthyroidism.

This clonotype was detected only a few times. The rearrangement joins TRBV2 to TRBJ2-7; weak D call: TRBD2 (5 bases). CDR3 length equals 13 residues. The V and J ends lost 5 bases and 1 base respectively, with 9 bases between them. CDR1 and CDR2 from the germline V gene are SNHLY and FYNNEI. The CDR3 here is CASSPSRSYEQYF. CDR3 sequence (DNA): TGTGCCAGCAGTCCTAGCCGTTCCTACGAGCAGTACTTC.

There are many counts of this clonotype. The chain couples TRBV6-1 to TRBJ1-6; perhaps TRBD1 as D (5 bases). The CDR3 has 16 residues. V was cut by 6 bases and J by 2 bases, with 14 bases left in between. Looked up from germline, CDR1 is MNHNS and CDR2 is SASEGT. The CDR3 DNA reads as TGTGCCAGCAGCCCAGGGCGGATCCCCTATAATTCACCCCTCCACTTT. Residues: CASSPGRIPYNSPLHF.

This clonotype has a count of ten or more. The chain uses TRBV28 and TRBJ2-7, with a possible D match to TRBD1 (8 bases). Between the trimmed V and J ends, which lost 8 bases and 5 bases, there was a span of 22 bases. Germline V gives CDR1 MDHEN, CDR2 SYDVKM. The CDR3 is 15 residues long. CDR3 sequence reads: CASQGRDRWSHEQYF. The CDR3 region has the DNA TGTGCCAGCCAGGGGAGGGACAGGTGGAGCCACGAGCAGTACTTC.

The sample holds many counts of this clonotype. The V gene is TRBV29-1, the J gene TRBJ2-5, with D maybe TRBD1 (6 bases). The CDR3 is 16 residues long. Germline V gene sequence: CDR1 SQVTM, CDR2 ANQGSEA. V lost 0 bases and J 0 bases, leaving 14 bases between the germline ends. The CDR3 loop reads CSVEDNLQGNQETQYF. In DNA form, the CDR3 reads TGCAGCGTTGAAGATAATTTACAGGGCAACCAAGAGACCCAGTACTTC.

This clonotype was detected ten times or more. The chain carries TRBV28 and TRBJ1-2, with 12 positions matching TRBD1. The ends lost 8 bases at V and 4 bases at J; junction bases unmatched: 5. This CDR3 is 14 amino acids long. CDR1 is MDHEN and CDR2 is SYDVKM in the germline V gene. Here the CDR3 DNA reads TGTGCCAGCTTGGGACAGGGGGCCCCCTATGGCTACACCTTC. Its translation: CASLGQGAPYGYTF.

The V call is TRBV5-1, the J call TRBJ2-2, with a tentative D call TRBD2 (6 bases). V dropped 4 bases and J dropped 0 bases, with 13 bases sitting between them. This CDR3 has 16 amino acids. Looked up from germline, CDR1 is SGHRS and CDR2 is YFSETQ. The CDR3 is CASSPGGTANTGELFF. In DNA form, the CDR3 reads TGCGCCAGCAGCCCAGGAGGGACGGCGAACACCGGGGAGCTGTTTTTT.

With respect to this clonotype: Since no conserved phenylalanine or tryptophan closes the CDR3, a read error is the likely cause. This chain links TRBV5-1 with TRBJ2-7; D is uncertain. The CDR3 is 14 amino acids. The germline gives CDR1 SGHRS, CDR2 YFSETQ. V lost 3 bases and J 2 bases, leaving 12 bases between the germline ends. The CDR3 DNA follows: TGCGCCAGCAGCTCCTCGACTTCCCCCTACGAGCAGTACCTC. Amino acid sequence: CASSSSTSPYEQYL.

The chain employs TRBV30 and TRBJ1-6; D remains unclear. Trimming left V 5 bases short and J 4 bases short, with 9 bases between. Germline CDR1 is GTSNPN and CDR2 is SVGIG (reference sequence). This CDR3 has 13 amino acids. The CDR3 region has the DNA TGTGCCTGGGAAACTTCGTATAATTCACCCCTCCACTTT. This gives the protein CAWETSYNSPLHF.

In this sample, this clonotype turned up many times. The rearrangement links TRBV30 to TRBJ2-7, with 7 bases that match TRBD2. Germline V gene data show CDR1 as GTSNPN and CDR2 as SVGIG (reference sequence). The CDR3 spans 13 residues. V gave up 5 bases and J gave up 4 bases; unmatched junction bases: 8. The CDR3 spells CAWSSGRAYEQYF. The CDR3 nucleotides read TGTGCCTGGTCTAGCGGTAGAGCATACGAGCAGTACTTC.

This clonotype was seen at least ten times. This chain connects TRBV18 to TRBJ1-1; 9 positions match TRBD1. Germline assignment: CDR1 KGHSH and CDR2 LQKENI. The CDR3 is 13 amino acids. The J segment lost 3 bases and the V segment lost 8 bases, leaving 4 bases of the junction unmatched. In nucleotides, the CDR3 is TGTGCCAGCAAACAGGGGGCGGACACTGAAGCTTTCTTT. It yields the protein CASKQGADTEAFF.

This clonotype was observed many times. The chain recombines TRBV2 with TRBJ2-2, with 8 bases that match TRBD1. Germline values: CDR1 SNHLY, CDR2 FYNNEI. V lost 10 bases to trimming and J lost 6 bases; unmatched junction nucleotides: 7. The CDR3 runs to 13 residues. The CDR3 DNA is TGTGCCACCACGGGACAGGAAGCCGGGGAGCTGTTTTTT. Its translation: CATTGQEAGELFF. The entire variable domain, with the rest obtained from reference TRBV2 and TRBJ2-2, is as follows: EPEVTQTPSHQVTQMGQEVILRCVPISNHLYFYWYRQILGQKVEFLVSFYNNEISEKSEIFDDQFSVERPDGSNFTLKIRSTKLEDSAMYFCATTGQEAGELFFGEGSRLTVL.

The chain employs TRBV18 and TRBJ1-1, with D hard to call. The CDR3 sequence is 14 residues long. Germline loops: CDR1 KGHSH, CDR2 LQKENI. Trimming left V 3 bases short and J 2 bases short, with 10 bases between. The CDR3 sequence: CASSPSTINTEAFF. CDR3 nucleotide sequence: TGTGCCAGCTCACCTTCGACTATTAACACTGAAGCTTTCTTT. Full variable domain (rest looked up from reference TRBV18 and TRBJ1-1): NAGVMQNPRHLVRRRGQEARLRCSPMKGHSHVYWYRQLPEEGLKFMVYLQKENIIDESGMPKERFSAEFPKEGPSILRIQQVVRGDSAAYFCASSPSTINTEAFFGQGTRLTVV.

This clonotype has at least ten counts. The chain has TRBV6-2 or TRBV6-3 and TRBJ2-7, with 13 bases that match TRBD2. This CDR3 comprises 16 residues. Germline V gene data show CDR1 as MNHEY and CDR2 as SVGEGT. The junction had 9 bases not matched to a gene; V was cut back by 6 bases and J by 4 bases. The CDR3 DNA follows: TGTGCCAGCAGGGGCGGGGGGACTAGCGGGACTTACGAGCAGTACTTC. Translation: CASRGGGTSGTYEQYF.

This clonotype was counted at least ten times. The chain joins TRBV14 to TRBJ2-2, with D tentatively TRBD2 (5 bases). Between the trimmed V and J ends, which lost 0 bases and 6 bases, there was a span of 8 bases. CDR3 size: 14 residues. Germline CDR1 SGHDN, CDR2 FVKESK. The CDR3 coding sequence is TGTGCCAGCAGCCAAGAATTCGGGGCCGGGGAGCTGTTTTTT. Protein sequence: CASSQEFGAGELFF. Combining the CDR3 with reference TRBV14 and TRBJ2-2 gives the whole variable domain EAGVTQFPSHSVIEKGQTVTLRCDPISGHDNLYWYRRVMGKEIKFLLHFVKESKQDESGMPNNRFLAERTGGTYSTLKVQPAELEDSGVYFCASSQEFGAGELFFGEGSRLTVL.

This clonotype has a count of ten or more. The chain has TRBV3-1 and TRBJ2-4, with D uncertain. V shed 0 bases and J shed 2 bases, with 14 bases lying between them. The CDR3 is 17 amino acids. Germline assignment: CDR1 LGHDT and CDR2 YNNKEL (reference sequence). This chain's CDR3 is CASSQDLPTGTKNIQYF. The CDR3 DNA is TGTGCCAGCAGCCAAGATCTACCCACTGGGACCAAAAACATTCAGTACTTC.

This clonotype was recorded a few times. The chain employs TRBV7-2 and TRBJ2-1; a possible D gene is TRBD2 (6 bases). Trimming removed 1 base from V and 6 bases from J, with 10 bases in between. This CDR3 contains 14 residues. The germline V gene has CDR1 SGHTA and CDR2 FQGNSA. The CDR3 DNA follows: TGTGCCAGCAGCTTAGTCTGGACTATCAATGAGCAGTTCTTC. Amino acids: CASSLVWTINEQFF. Drawing the rest from reference TRBV7-2 and TRBJ2-1, the complete variable domain is GAGVSQSPSNKVTEKGKDVELRCDPISGHTALYWYRQSLGQGLEFLIYFQGNSAPDKSGLPSDRFSAERTGGSVSTLTIQRTQQEDSAVYLCASSLVWTINEQFFGPGTRLTVL.

This clonotype was counted between two and nine times. The V and J genes are TRBV20-1 and TRBJ2-1; D perhaps matches TRBD1 (6 bases). V dropped 5 bases and J dropped 7 bases, with 24 bases sitting between them. The CDR3 consists of 16 residues. The germline CDR1 and CDR2 sequences are DFQATT and SNEGSKA (reference sequence). This chain's CDR3 is CSAHLYSDRTQNEQFF. CDR3 DNA sequence: TGCAGTGCTCACTTATACTCCGACAGGACGCAAAATGAGCAGTTCTTC.

This clonotype was picked up many times. V usage is TRBV28 and J usage is TRBJ1-2; perhaps TRBD1 as D (5 bases). V shed 4 bases and J shed 10 bases, with 16 bases lying between them. Germline lookup yields CDR1 MDHEN and CDR2 SYDVKM. The CDR3 loop spans 13 amino acids. In DNA, the CDR3 is TGTGCCAGCAGTTCCACGGGACCTGATTACTACACCTTC. This gives the protein CASSSTGPDYYTF.